Following are 30 T cell receptor beta chains from one sample sequenced in a study of cytomegalovirus exposure and HLA in healthy donors. TCRdb's table, derived via immunoSEQ multiplex PCR, lists solely in-frame clones and lacks some. Among 50,000 to 65,000 clones, 95% were seen once, and the ten largest hold 7%. The sample was PBMCs. Every receptor here comes from a woman younger than 30 in good health and CMV-seropositive.

The rearrangement joins TRBV7-9 to TRBJ2-5; 8 bases align to TRBD2. Trimming cost V 0 bases and J 1 base; bases outside gene matches: 7. The CDR3 spans 17 residues. The germline gives CDR1 SEHNR, CDR2 FQNEAQ (reference sequence). The CDR3 DNA is TGTGCCAGCAGCTTAGCGCAGAGTCGGGGGGGCCAAGAGACCCAGTACTTC. Its protein is CASSLAQSRGGQETQYF. The variable domain in full, completed from reference TRBV7-9 and TRBJ2-5, reads DTGVSQNPRHKITKRGQNVTFRCDPISEHNRLYWYRQTLGQGPEFLTYFQNEAQLEKSRLLSDRFSAERPKGSFSTLEIQRTEQGDSAMYLCASSLAQSRGGQETQYFGPGTRLLVL.

The V gene is TRBV11-2, the J gene TRBJ2-1; D gene unclear. Germline V gene lookup returns CDR1 SGHAT and CDR2 FQNNGV. Trimming took off 4 bases at V and 8 bases at J, with 9 bases between the two ends. The CDR3 has 12 residues. DNA for the CDR3: TGTGCCAGCAGCTCCACGACTTATGAGCAGTTCTTC. As protein: CASSSTTYEQFF.

There are a few counts of this clone. The chain's CDR3 is CASSLGAGSSYEQYF. The CDR3 nucleotides read TGCGCCAGCAGCTTGGGGGCGGGGAGCTCCTACGAGCAGTACTTC. The V and J genes are TRBV5-1 and TRBJ2-7; a weak D match, TRBD2 (6 bases). The ends were cut back, 0 bases at V and 0 bases at J, with 10 bases in the middle. The CDR3 consists of 15 residues. Germline V gives CDR1 SGHRS, CDR2 YFSETQ. The full variable domain, in which reference TRBV5-1 and TRBJ2-7 provide the parts outside the CDR3, is KAGVTQTPRYLIKTRGQQVTLSCSPISGHRSVSWYQQTPGQGLQFLFEYFSETQRNKGNFPGRFSGRQFSNSRSEMNVSTLELGDSALYLCASSLGAGSSYEQYFGPGTRLTVT.

The J gene is TRBJ2-2, the V gene TRBV27; tentatively, D is TRBD1 (5 bases). Germline V gene data show CDR1 as MNHEY and CDR2 as SMNVEV (reference sequence). The CDR3 spans 15 residues. V dropped 3 bases and J dropped 0 bases, with 8 bases sitting between them. The CDR3 region has the DNA TGTGCCAGCAGTTTGACAGCCCCGAACACCGGGGAGCTGTTTTTT. Translation: CASSLTAPNTGELFF.

This clone came up once. J is TRBJ1-1 and V is TRBV6-5; no firm D call. The ends were cut back, 7 bases at V and 10 bases at J, with 16 bases in the middle. The CDR3 spans 12 residues. Germline CDR1 reads MNHEY; CDR2 reads SVGAGI. CDR3 DNA: TGTGCCAGCATGGGCATTGGCTCTCGAGCTTTCTTT. It specifies CASMGIGSRAFF.

The J gene is TRBJ2-7, the V gene TRBV28; 7 bases map to TRBD1. Per germline, CDR1 MDHEN and CDR2 SYDVKM. This CDR3 comprises 14 residues. Germline trimming cut 8 bases from V and 2 bases from J; bases unmatched to any gene: 9. CDR3 sequence reads: CASVSQGYPYEQYF. The CDR3 DNA reads TGTGCCAGCGTATCACAGGGGTATCCCTACGAGCAGTACTTC.

This clone was counted once. The genes are TRBV27 and TRBJ2-7; 7 bases fit TRBD2. Germline CDR1 and CDR2: MNHEY and SMNVEV (reference sequence). The junction had 8 bases not matched to a gene; V was cut back by 2 bases and J by 7 bases. The CDR3 has 14 amino acids. This CDR3 reads CASSLKAGAGEQYF. Written as DNA, the CDR3 is TGTGCCAGCAGTTTAAAGGCGGGAGCGGGGGAGCAGTACTTC.

This clone has just one count. This chain links TRBV29-1 with TRBJ2-7; TRBD2 aligns across 9 bases. This CDR3 spans 14 amino acids. The V and J ends lost 4 bases and 2 bases, in that order; junction bases with no gene match: 6. CDR1 and CDR2 from the germline V gene are SQVTM and ANQGSEA. The CDR3 bases are TGCAGCGTTGGGGAGACTAGCGGACCCTACGAGCAGTACTTC. As protein: CSVGETSGPYEQYF.

The CDR3 DNA sequence: TGTGCCAGCATGGGGACAGCCGGTTCTAATGAAAAACTGTTTTTT. Protein product: CASMGTAGSNEKLFF. The V gene is TRBV28, the J gene TRBJ1-4; 7 nucleotides align to TRBD1. This CDR3 comprises 15 residues. V gave up 7 bases and J gave up 3 bases; unmatched junction bases: 8. Germline V gene sequence: CDR1 MDHEN, CDR2 SYDVKM.

The chain has TRBV9 and TRBJ2-1; D perhaps matches TRBD1 (6 bases). The CDR3 has 15 residues. Deletions cut 2 bases from V and 0 bases from J, with 9 bases between. Germline V gene lookup returns CDR1 SGDLS and CDR2 YYNGEE. The CDR3 protein is CASSVRDISYNEQFF. As DNA, the CDR3 is TGTGCCAGCAGCGTCCGGGACATCTCCTACAATGAGCAGTTCTTC. Full variable domain (rest looked up from reference TRBV9 and TRBJ2-1): DSGVTQTPKHLITATGQRVTLRCSPRSGDLSVYWYQQSLDQGLQFLIQYYNGEERAKGNILERFSAQQFPDLHSELNLSSLELGDSALYFCASSVRDISYNEQFFGPGTRLTVL.

CDR3 region: CASSVRGGSFGREQYF. In DNA, the CDR3 is TGTGCCAGCAGCGTACGCGGGGGCTCTTTCGGTAGGGAGCAGTACTTC. The chain recombines TRBV9 with TRBJ2-7; a possible D gene is TRBD2 (7 bases). This CDR3 comprises 16 residues. Trimming removed 1 base at V and 7 bases at J, with 21 bases between. The germline V gene has CDR1 SGDLS and CDR2 YYNGEE.

The chain uses TRBV28 and TRBJ1-1, with a weak D call TRBD1 (5 bases). The germline gives CDR1 MDHEN, CDR2 SYDVKM. The CDR3 runs to 13 residues. Trimming cost V 6 bases and J 1 base, with 9 bases left between them. The CDR3 protein is CASSDSENTEAFF. In DNA, the CDR3 is TGTGCCAGCAGCGACAGTGAGAACACTGAAGCTTTCTTT. Using reference TRBV28 and TRBJ1-1 for the parts outside the CDR3, the full variable domain is DVKVTQSSRYLVKRTGEKVFLECVQDMDHENMFWYRQDPGLGLRLIYFSYDVKMKEKGDIPEGYSVSREKKERFSLILESASTNQTSMYLCASSDSENTEAFFGQGTRLTVV.

J is TRBJ1-2 and V is TRBV6-6, with D tentatively TRBD1 (5 bases). V lost 5 bases to trimming and J lost 6 bases, with 22 bases between them. This CDR3 comprises 16 residues. Germline lookup yields CDR1 MNHNY and CDR2 SVGAGI (reference sequence). DNA for the CDR3: TGTGCCAGCAGTCCCAAGGAAGGGGCATACCACGATGGCTACACCTTC. Encoded protein: CASSPKEGAYHDGYTF.

This chain links TRBV7-9 with TRBJ2-7, with 9 bases lining up with TRBD1. Per the germline V gene, CDR1 is SEHNR and CDR2 is FQNEAQ (reference sequence). V was clipped by 5 bases and J by 2 bases; unmatched bases: 4. The CDR3 is made up of 14 amino acids. This CDR3 reads CASSVQGAAYEQYF. In nucleotides, the CDR3 is TGTGCCAGCAGCGTACAGGGGGCGGCCTACGAGCAGTACTTC.

The rearrangement uses TRBV7-9 and TRBJ1-4, with D perhaps TRBD1 (5 bases). Germline CDR1 reads SEHNR; CDR2 reads FQNEAQ (reference sequence). The CDR3 loop spans 14 amino acids. Between the trimmed V and J ends, which lost 4 bases and 7 bases, there was a span of 13 bases. The CDR3 region is CASSSPQAPEKLFF. CDR3 coding DNA: TGTGCCAGCAGCTCCCCACAGGCCCCTGAAAAACTGTTTTTT.

This sequence joins TRBV11-2 and TRBJ1-3; 7 nucleotides line up with TRBD1. Trimming took 5 bases from V and 3 from J; bases not matched to a gene: 10. The CDR3 covers 16 residues. Germline CDR1 is SGHAT and CDR2 is FQNNGV. The CDR3 bases are TGTGCCAGCAGCCGTCCCGGGACAGCTATTGGAAACACCATATATTTT. Its translation is CASSRPGTAIGNTIYF.

CDR3 nucleotides: TGTGCCAGTAGTACCTCTCGCAGGGGGAACACTGAAGCTTTCTTT. Translated: CASSTSRRGNTEAFF. The chain links TRBV19 to TRBJ1-1; the D gene is possibly TRBD1 (6 bases). The germline V gene encodes CDR1 LNHDA and CDR2 SQIVND (reference sequence). V lost 4 bases and J lost 1, with 13 bases in between. The CDR3 consists of 15 residues.

On this clone: The conserved phenylalanine or tryptophan is not found at the CDR3 terminus, so this likely reflects a read error. The limits of the CDR3 on the DNA are not certain, so only TCRdb's listed CDR3 is given. The chain couples TRBV30 to TRBJ1-6. In germline, CDR1 is GTSNPN, CDR2 SVGIG (reference sequence). Ends included, the CDR3 has 11 residues. CDR3 sequence reads: CAWSRDGRLNL.

This chain links TRBV6-5 with TRBJ1-6, with a tentative D call TRBD1 (5 bases). Germline values: CDR1 MNHEY, CDR2 SVGAGI. Trimming took off 0 bases at V and 12 bases at J, with 9 bases between the two ends. The CDR3 consists of 13 residues. The CDR3 loop is CASSYSVGQPLHF. The CDR3 region has the DNA TGTGCCAGCAGTTACTCCGTGGGGCAACCCCTCCACTTT.

This sequence joins TRBV6-5 and TRBJ2-1, with D possibly TRBD2 on 6 matching bases. The CDR3 loop spans 15 amino acids. V gave up 5 bases and J gave up 3 bases, with 14 bases separating them. CDR1 and CDR2 from the germline V gene are MNHEY and SVGAGI. The CDR3 sequence is CASSAGGVHYNEQFF. The CDR3 DNA is TGTGCCAGCAGTGCTGGCGGGGTACACTACAATGAGCAGTTCTTC.

V gene TRBV5-4 combines with J gene TRBJ2-7; D not resolved. CDR1 and CDR2 (germline): SGHNT, YYREEE (reference sequence). The CDR3 runs to 12 residues. V was pared by 2 bases and J by 0 bases, with 3 bases between. CDR3 bases: TGTGCCAGCAGCTTCTCCTCCTACGAGCAGTACTTC. It encodes CASSFSSYEQYF.

The chain employs TRBV7-2 and TRBJ2-1, with 8 positions matching TRBD2. The V and J ends lost 1 base and 10 bases, in that order; junction bases with no gene match: 9. The CDR3 has 15 residues. CDR1 and CDR2 (germline): SGHTA, FQGNSA. Written as DNA, the CDR3 is TGTGCCAGCAGCTTAGGTCCTAGCGGGTCCCGGGAGCAGTTCTTC. This codes for CASSLGPSGSREQFF.

This chain uses TRBV29-1 with TRBJ1-5; D remains ambiguous. The CDR3 extends over 13 amino acids. V lost 8 bases to trimming and J lost 1 base, with 12 bases between them. Germline V lookup: CDR1 SQVTM, CDR2 ANQGSEA. In DNA form, the CDR3 reads TGCAGCCCCTGCCGGGGAAGCAATCAGCCCCAGCATTTT. Protein product: CSPCRGSNQPQHF.

Notes on this clone: Germline and junction disagree at one end, which may indicate a read error. The rearrangement links TRBV7-9 to TRBJ1-2; 7 nucleotides align to TRBD1. CDR1 and CDR2 (germline): SEHNR, FQNEAQ (reference sequence). CDR3 length equals 11 residues. The CDR3 sequence: CASSLFEGASF. CDR3 nucleotide sequence: TGTGCCAGCAGCTTATTTGAGGGGGCCTCCTTC.

The gene calls are TRBV19 and TRBJ1-3; 8 bases are shared with TRBD1. V gave up 3 bases and J gave up 0 bases; unmatched junction bases: 7. The CDR3 covers 17 residues. Germline V gene sequence: CDR1 LNHDA, CDR2 SQIVND (reference sequence). The CDR3 DNA reads as TGTGCCAGTAGTATTCGGGGGGACAGGAGCTCTGGAAACACCATATATTTT. It translates to CASSIRGDRSSGNTIYF.

This clone was counted once. The V gene is TRBV11-2, the J gene TRBJ2-1, with 8 bases identical to TRBD2. Germline V gene data show CDR1 as SGHAT and CDR2 as FQNNGV. The CDR3 has 18 residues. V shed 5 bases and J 5 bases; nucleotides not matched to a gene: 17. CDR3 sequence (DNA): TGTGCCAGCAGCCCCAGATGGTTCCGAGCGGGAGTGGACAATGAGCAGTTCTTC. Translation: CASSPRWFRAGVDNEQFF.

CDR3 nucleotides: TGCGCCAGCAGCCAGGCGGGACAGGGAATCTATGGCTACACCTTC. Its protein is CASSQAGQGIYGYTF. The V call is TRBV4-3, the J call TRBJ1-2, with 9 bases that match TRBD1. This CDR3 comprises 15 residues. V was clipped by 3 bases and J by 4 bases; unmatched bases: 6. The V gene's germline CDR1 is LGHNA and CDR2 YSLEER.

This clone has only one observation. The chain combines TRBV27 with TRBJ2-3, with 11 bases matching TRBD2. V lost 2 bases and J lost 3; bases outside the gene matches: 16. The CDR3 is 20 residues long. Germline CDR1 and CDR2: MNHEY and SMNVEV (reference sequence). CDR3 region: CASSLGSSGGYGVSTDTQYF. As DNA, the CDR3 is TGTGCCAGCAGTTTAGGGTCTAGCGGGGGGTACGGGGTTAGTACAGATACGCAGTATTTT.

The chain has TRBV27 and TRBJ2-7, with 8 positions matching TRBD2. V was clipped by 8 bases and J by 4 bases; unmatched bases: 25. CDR1 is MNHEY, CDR2 SMNVEV, per germline (reference sequence). The CDR3 totals 19 residues. This chain's CDR3 is CASSSNRVAREARAYEQYF. CDR3 sequence (DNA): TGTGCCAGCTCTTCGAACCGGGTGGCGCGGGAGGCCCGGGCTTACGAGCAGTACTTC.

The J gene is TRBJ1-2, the V gene TRBV18; maybe TRBD1 (5 bases). The CDR3 runs 13 residues. Germline lookup yields CDR1 KGHSH and CDR2 LQKENI. The V end was cut by 0 bases, the J end by 7 bases, with 9 bases between. The CDR3 region is CASSPPAGLGYTF. The CDR3 DNA follows: TGTGCCAGCTCACCACCGGCGGGGCTTGGCTACACCTTC. The complete variable domain, with remaining parts taken from reference TRBV18 and TRBJ1-2, reads NAGVMQNPRHLVRRRGQEARLRCSPMKGHSHVYWYRQLPEEGLKFMVYLQKENIIDESGMPKERFSAEFPKEGPSILRIQQVVRGDSAAYFCASSPPAGLGYTFGSGTRLTVV.